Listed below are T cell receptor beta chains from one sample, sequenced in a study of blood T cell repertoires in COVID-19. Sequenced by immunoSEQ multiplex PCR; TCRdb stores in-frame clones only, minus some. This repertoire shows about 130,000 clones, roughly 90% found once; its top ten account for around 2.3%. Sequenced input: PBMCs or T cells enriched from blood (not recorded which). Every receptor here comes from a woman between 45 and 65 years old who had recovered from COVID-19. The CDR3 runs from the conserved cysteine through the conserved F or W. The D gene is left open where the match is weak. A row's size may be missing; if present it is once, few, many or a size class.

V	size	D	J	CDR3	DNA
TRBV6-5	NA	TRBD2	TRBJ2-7	CASRNSGGRPYEQYF	TGTGCCAGCAGGAATAGCGGGGGCCGTCCCTACGAGCAGTACTTC
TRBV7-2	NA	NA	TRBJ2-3	CASSLNGGGTDTQYF	TGTGCCAGCAGCTTAAATGGTGGAGGCACAGATACGCAGTATTTT
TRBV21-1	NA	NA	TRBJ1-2	CASSKGYRVGGSYGYTF	TGTGCCAGCAGCAAAGGGTATCGGGTAGGGGGATCGTATGGCTACACCTTC
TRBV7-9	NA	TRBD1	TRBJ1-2	CASSLTGAGGYTF	TGTGCCAGCAGCTTAACAGGGGCGGGCGGCTACACCTTC
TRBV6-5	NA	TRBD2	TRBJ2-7	CASSSGLNYEQYF	TGTGCCAGCAGTTCGGGACTAAACTACGAGCAGTACTTC
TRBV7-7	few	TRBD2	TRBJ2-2	CASSLVLPGLAGEETGELFF	TGTGCTAGCAGCTTAGTGCTCCCAGGACTAGCGGGGGAAGAGACCGGGGAGCTGTTTTTT
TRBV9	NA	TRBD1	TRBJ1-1	CASSDPLSGQALGAFF	TGTGCCAGCAGCGACCCGCTGTCGGGACAGGCTTTGGGGGCTTTCTTT
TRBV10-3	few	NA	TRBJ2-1	CAISEIADEQFF	TGTGCCATCAGTGAGATTGCAGATGAGCAGTTCTTC
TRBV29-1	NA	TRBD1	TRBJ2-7	CSGGQGETYEQYF	TGCAGCGGGGGACAGGGTGAAACCTACGAGCAGTACTTC
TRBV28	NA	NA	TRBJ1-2	CASSSGRLYGYTF	TGTGCCAGCAGTTCCGGGAGGCTATATGGCTACACCTTC
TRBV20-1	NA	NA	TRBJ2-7	CSASTGQSYEQYF	TGCAGTGCTAGTACCGGACAGTCCTACGAGCAGTACTTC
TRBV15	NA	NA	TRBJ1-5	CATSSQGGEGQPQHF	TGTGCCACCAGCAGCCAAGGGGGAGAGGGTCAGCCCCAGCATTTT
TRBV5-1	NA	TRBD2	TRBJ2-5	CASSLGLAGPQETQYF	TGCGCCAGCAGCTTGGGACTAGCGGGGCCACAAGAGACCCAGTACTTC
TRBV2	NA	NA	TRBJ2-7	CASSEAAQTYEQYF	TGTGCCAGCAGTGAAGCTGCCCAGACCTACGAGCAGTACTTC
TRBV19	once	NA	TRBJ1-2	CASSPSRGGYTF	TGTGCCAGTAGCCCCTCTAGGGGCGGCTACACCTTC
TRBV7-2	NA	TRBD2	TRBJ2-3	CASSPRLAGAGTDTQYF	TGTGCCAGCAGCCCCCGACTAGCGGGGGCGGGTACAGATACGCAGTATTTT
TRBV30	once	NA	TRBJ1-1	CAWSVLGSLAEAFF	TGTGCCTGGAGCGTACTAGGCAGTCTGGCTGAAGCTTTCTTT
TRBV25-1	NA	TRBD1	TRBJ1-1	CASSETGTAPWYTEAFF	TGTGCCAGCAGTGAAACCGGGACAGCCCCCTGGTACACTGAAGCTTTCTTT
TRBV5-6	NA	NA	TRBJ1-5	CASSLGQGVAQPQHF	TGTGCCAGCAGCTTGGGGCAGGGTGTCGCTCAGCCCCAGCATTTT
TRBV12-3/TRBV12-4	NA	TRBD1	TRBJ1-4	CASRLTGEKLFF	TGTGCCAGCAGACTGACAGGGGAAAAACTGTTTTTT
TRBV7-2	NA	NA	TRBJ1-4	CASSPQGPNEKLFF	TGTGCCAGCAGCCCACAGGGTCCGAATGAAAAACTGTTTTTT
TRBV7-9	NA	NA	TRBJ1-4	CASSPTDEKLFF	TGTGCCAGCAGCCCGACAGACGAAAAACTGTTTTTT
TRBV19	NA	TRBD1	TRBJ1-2	CASSIDRRQGTFKGYTF	TGTGCCAGTAGTATAGATCGGAGACAGGGGACATTCAAGGGCTACACCTTC
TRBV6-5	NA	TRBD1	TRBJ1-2	CASSRGTGLNYGYTF	TGTGCCAGCAGCCGGGGGACAGGGCTTAACTATGGCTACACCTTC
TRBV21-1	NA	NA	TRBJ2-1	CASSKRGGEYNEQFF	TGTGCCAGCAGCAAAAGGGGGGGGGAATACAATGAGCAGTTCTTC
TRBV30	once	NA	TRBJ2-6	CAWSIRGTGANVLTF	TGTGCCTGGAGCATTCGGGGGACTGGGGCCAACGTCCTGACTTTC
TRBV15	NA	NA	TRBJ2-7	CATSREFGADEQYF	TGTGCCACCAGCAGAGAGTTTGGGGCCGACGAGCAGTACTTC
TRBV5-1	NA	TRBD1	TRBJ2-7	CASSRDPPGQAIPYEQYF	TGCGCCAGCAGCCGAGACCCTCCCGGACAGGCTATTCCCTACGAGCAGTACTTC
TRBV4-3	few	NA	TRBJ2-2	CASSQRQVPGELFF	TGCGCCAGCAGCCAACGACAGGTCCCCGGGGAGCTGTTTTTT
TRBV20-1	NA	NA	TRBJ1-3	CSASISGGNTIYF	TGCAGTGCTAGTATTAGCGGGGGGAACACCATATATTTT
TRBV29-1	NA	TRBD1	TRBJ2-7	CSARGTGTEDTYEQYF	TGCAGCGCGCGAGGAACCGGGACAGAGGACACCTACGAGCAGTACTTC
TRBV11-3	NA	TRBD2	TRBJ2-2	CASSLASGPANTGELFF	TGTGCCAGCAGCTTAGCTAGCGGGCCTGCGAACACCGGGGAGCTGTTTTTT
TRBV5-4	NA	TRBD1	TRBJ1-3	CASSLQGANGNTIYF	TGTGCCAGCAGCCTGCAGGGGGCGAATGGAAACACCATATATTTT
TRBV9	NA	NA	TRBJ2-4	CASSGRDTQNIQYF	TGTGCCAGCAGCGGCCGGGACACCCAAAACATTCAGTACTTC
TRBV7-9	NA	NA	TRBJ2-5	CASSLLTAQETQYF	TGTGCCAGCAGCTTACTTACAGCCCAAGAGACCCAGTACTTC
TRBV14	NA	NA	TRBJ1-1	CASSQVIGSTEAFF	TGTGCCAGCAGCCAAGTAATCGGGAGCACTGAAGCTTTCTTT
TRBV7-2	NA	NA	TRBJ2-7	CASSLGPGQSEQYF	TGTGCCAGCAGCTTAGGCCCCGGACAGAGTGAGCAGTACTTC
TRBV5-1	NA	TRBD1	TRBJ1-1	CASSPGQTNTEAFF	TGCGCCAGCAGCCCGGGACAGACGAACACTGAAGCTTTCTTT
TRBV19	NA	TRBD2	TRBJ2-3	CASRYAGGRSTDTQYF	TGTGCCAGTAGGTATGCGGGGGGCCGCAGCACAGATACGCAGTATTTT